These T cell receptor beta chains were read from a single sample in a study of T cell changes during pregnancy in multiple sclerosis. Sequencing used immunoSEQ multiplex PCR; TCRdb keeps in-frame clones, though not all of them. This sample has some 60,000 clones, with 89% found just once. Sequencing used peripheral blood, obtained after pregnancy. The receptor source for this set is a female donor with multiple sclerosis, enrolled in a pregnancy study. Each CDR3 is given with its conserved first and last residue. The D gene is left open where the match is weak. Clone size is shown for a subset of rows, as once, few, many or a class of expanded clone.

abundance: .; j_gene: TRBJ1-4; d_gene: .; v_gene: TRBV28; CDR3aa: CASSFGGDPGRLFF; CDR3nt: TGTGCCAGCAGTTTCGGAGGGGACCCGGGTAGACTGTTTTTT
abundance: .; j_gene: TRBJ2-1; d_gene: TRBD1; v_gene: TRBV12-5; CDR3aa: CASGLGTGRDEQFF; CDR3nt: TGTGCTAGTGGTTTAGGGACAGGGCGTGATGAGCAGTTCTTC
abundance: .; j_gene: TRBJ2-7; d_gene: .; v_gene: TRBV7-2; CDR3aa: CASSLGSQGNTYEQYF; CDR3nt: TGTGCCAGCAGCTTAGGTTCCCAGGGTAATACCTACGAGCAGTACTTC
abundance: .; j_gene: TRBJ2-7; d_gene: .; v_gene: TRBV19; CDR3aa: CASSISIAVSYEQYF; CDR3nt: TGTGCCAGTAGTATTTCTATAGCGGTATCCTACGAGCAGTACTTC
abundance: .; j_gene: TRBJ2-1; d_gene: .; v_gene: TRBV6-1; CDR3aa: CASSRGSYNEQFF; CDR3nt: TGTGCCAGCAGTAGGGGAAGCTACAATGAGCAGTTCTTC
abundance: .; j_gene: TRBJ1-4; d_gene: .; v_gene: TRBV4-3; CDR3aa: CASSQGTWVGHEEKLFF; CDR3nt: TGCGCCAGCAGCCAAGGTACCTGGGTGGGCCATGAAGAAAAACTGTTTTTT
abundance: .; j_gene: TRBJ1-1; d_gene: TRBD1; v_gene: TRBV5-1; CDR3aa: CASSDPGTGWTEAFF; CDR3nt: TGCGCCAGCAGCGACCCGGGGACAGGGTGGACTGAAGCTTTCTTT
abundance: .; j_gene: TRBJ1-1; d_gene: .; v_gene: TRBV5-1; CDR3aa: CASSLEAGVGEAFF; CDR3nt: TGCGCCAGCAGCTTGGAGGCAGGCGTGGGTGAAGCTTTCTTT
abundance: .; j_gene: TRBJ2-1; d_gene: TRBD2; v_gene: TRBV18; CDR3aa: CASSPPPGLVFNEQFF; CDR3nt: TGTGCCAGCTCACCACCCCCGGGACTAGTATTCAATGAGCAGTTCTTC
abundance: .; j_gene: TRBJ1-2; d_gene: .; v_gene: TRBV7-2; CDR3aa: CASSSPRGYGGYTF; CDR3nt: TGTGCCAGCAGCTCCCCCCGGGGGTACGGCGGCTACACCTTC
abundance: few; j_gene: TRBJ1-1; d_gene: .; v_gene: TRBV12-5; CDR3aa: CASGQIRQDAEAFF; CDR3nt: TGTGCTAGTGGTCAAATTCGACAAGACGCTGAAGCTTTCTTT
abundance: .; j_gene: TRBJ2-1; d_gene: .; v_gene: TRBV11-2; CDR3aa: CASSPSLNEQFF; CDR3nt: TGTGCCAGCAGCCCTAGCCTCAATGAGCAGTTCTTC
abundance: .; j_gene: TRBJ1-4; d_gene: .; v_gene: TRBV19; CDR3aa: CASSIDGQLDEKLFF; CDR3nt: TGTGCCAGTAGTATAGATGGACAGTTGGACGAAAAACTGTTTTTT
abundance: few; j_gene: TRBJ2-7; d_gene: .; v_gene: TRBV4-1; CDR3aa: CASSHGPRRNYEQYF; CDR3nt: TGCGCCAGCAGCCATGGGCCTAGGAGGAACTACGAGCAGTACTTC
abundance: once; j_gene: TRBJ2-2; d_gene: TRBD2; v_gene: TRBV6-1; CDR3aa: CASSELVGGAGELFF; CDR3nt: TGTGCCAGCAGTGAACTGGTTGGGGGGGCCGGGGAGCTGTTTTTT
abundance: .; j_gene: TRBJ2-7; d_gene: .; v_gene: TRBV7-2; CDR3aa: CASSPRAGPSSYEQYF; CDR3nt: TGTGCCAGCAGCCCTCGGGCGGGGCCGAGCTCCTACGAGCAGTACTTC